Listed here are 20 T cell receptor beta chains from one sample, sequenced in a study of metastatic and nonmetastatic thyroid tumors. TCRdb reprocessed the PCR reads using MiXCR. Here the sample spans around 41,000 clones, under 4% being singletons. The entire patient cohort was treatment-naive prior to thyroid surgery. What was sequenced was blood. The origin of the receptors is a female donor with papillary thyroid cancer or a benign thyroid nodule (not recorded which). Some clones in this sample may be carry-over from other donors' samples.

This chain links TRBV6-1 with TRBJ2-7; a possible D gene is TRBD1 (5 bases). Germline CDR1 and CDR2: MNHNS and SASEGT. Trimming removed 2 bases at V and 4 bases at J, with 12 bases between. The CDR3 loop spans 14 amino acids. CDR3 in DNA: TGTGCCAGCAGTGAATTAACAGGCTGTTACGAGCAGTACTTC. Its protein product is CASSELTGCYEQYF.

This clone was recorded at least ten times. This chain uses TRBV6-1 with TRBJ2-1; 10 positions match TRBD2. The CDR3 is 13 amino acids. Per the germline V gene, CDR1 is MNHNS and CDR2 is SASEGT. V shed 11 bases, J shed 4 bases, and the junction held 5 bases outside the gene matches. Here the CDR3 reads CAGSGREYNEQFF. CDR3 coding DNA: TGTGCCGGAAGCGGGAGGGAGTACAATGAGCAGTTCTTC.

This clone has at least ten counts. A much larger clone lies one base from this, so it may be a read error. J is TRBJ1-4 and V is TRBV18; D gene unclear. The CDR3 sequence is 11 residues long. V lost 8 bases and J lost 8, with 9 bases in between. Germline V gene data show CDR1 as KGHSH and CDR2 as LQKENI. CDR3 DNA sequence: TGTGCCAGCGGACTTGGAGAAAAACTGTTTTTT. Encoded protein: CASGLGEKLFF. Drawing the rest from reference TRBV18 and TRBJ1-4, the complete variable domain is NAGVMQNPRHLVRRRGQEARLRCSPMKGHSHVYWYRQLPEEGLKFMVYLQKENIIDESGMPKERFSAEFPKEGPSILRIQQVVRGDSAAYFCASGLGEKLFFGSGTQLSVL.

This clone was seen at least ten times. The chain is built from TRBV5-1 and TRBJ2-3; D not certain. The germline gives CDR1 SGHRS, CDR2 YFSETQ. The CDR3 has 13 residues. V dropped 0 bases and J dropped 6 bases, with 8 bases sitting between them. The DNA of the CDR3 is TGCGCCAGCAGCTTGGCCTTTTGGGATACGCAGTATTTT. The encoded protein is CASSLAFWDTQYF.

The chain uses TRBV6-5 and TRBJ1-2; TRBD1 aligns across 7 bases. The CDR3 covers 16 residues. CDR1 and CDR2 from the germline V gene are MNHEY and SVGAGI. Losses at the gene ends were 2 bases for V and 2 bases for J; bases not matched to a gene: 8. CDR3 protein: CASSYTPGQRNYGYTF. CDR3 nucleotides: TGTGCCAGCAGTTACACTCCGGGACAGAGAAACTATGGCTACACCTTC.

This clone occurred many times. Compared with germline, one end of the junction differs, possibly owing to a read error. V is TRBV4-1 and J is TRBJ2-2; the match to TRBD2 covers 10 bases. The germline V gene has CDR1 MGHRA and CDR2 YSYEKL. CDR3 length: 16 residues. The CDR3 reads CASSQGGLAKTGELFF. The CDR3 region has the DNA TGCGCCAGCAGCCAAGGGGGACTAGCGAAAACCGGGGAGCTGTTTTTT.

This clone was recorded at least ten times. The rearrangement links TRBV28 to TRBJ2-3, with a tentative D call TRBD2 (7 bases). Trimming stripped 6 bases from V and 8 bases from J, with 27 bases between. Per germline, CDR1 MDHEN and CDR2 SYDVKM. The CDR3 totals 17 residues. CDR3 DNA sequence: TGTGCCAGCAGCCAAGAACCCCTAGTGGGAGGGGGGGGTACGCAGTATTTT. This gives the protein CASSQEPLVGGGGTQYF.

This clone was counted many times. CDR3 sequence reads: CSASGLAAYNEQFF. CDR3 coding DNA: TGCAGCGCATCAGGACTAGCGGCCTACAATGAGCAGTTCTTC. This chain uses TRBV29-1 with TRBJ2-1; 10 bases map to TRBD2. CDR1 and CDR2 from the germline V gene are SQVTM and ANQGSEA. This CDR3 spans 14 amino acids. V was clipped by 7 bases and J by 2 bases; unmatched bases: 5.

The table lists this clone with a few counts. V is TRBV7-9 and J is TRBJ2-5; D is unresolved. The CDR3 extends over 17 amino acids. V lost 4 bases and J 2 bases, leaving 20 bases between the germline ends. Germline-derived CDR1 and CDR2 are SEHNR and FQNEAQ (reference sequence). CDR3 sequence reads: CASSSPLVQTRQETQYF. CDR3 DNA sequence: TGTGCCAGCAGCTCTCCCCTAGTTCAAACCCGACAAGAGACCCAGTACTTC. Full variable domain (missing parts from reference TRBV7-9 and TRBJ2-5): DTGVSQNPRHKITKRGQNVTFRCDPISEHNRLYWYRQTLGQGPEFLTYFQNEAQLEKSRLLSDRFSAERPKGSFSTLEIQRTEQGDSAMYLCASSSPLVQTRQETQYFGPGTRLLVL.

This clone was seen more than once but under ten times. Sequence at one end of the junction differs from germline and may be a read error. Other DNA sequences from this sample encode an identical CDR3 as well. The V call is TRBV10-3, the J call TRBJ1-6; 8 bases are shared with TRBD1. The CDR3 sequence is 16 residues long. CDR1 ENHRY and CDR2 SYGVKD come from the germline V gene. The CDR3 sequence: CAISESPGQGGSPLHF. The CDR3 nucleotides read TGTGCCATCAGTGAGTCCCCTGGACAGGGTGGATCACCTCTCCACTTT.

This clone was seen repeatedly, ten times or more. A read error is possible here, since a much larger clone lies one base away. This chain joins TRBV7-3 and TRBJ2-1, with 11 positions matching TRBD2. The germline CDR1 and CDR2 sequences are SGHTA and FQGTGA. This CDR3 region has 15 residues. J lost 6 bases, V lost 6 bases, and 7 bases had no gene match. CDR3 residues: CASRVTSGGFNEQFF. The CDR3 DNA reads TGTGCCAGCAGGGTCACTAGCGGGGGTTTCAATGAGCAGTTCTTC.

This clone was found many times. The rearrangement links TRBV9 to TRBJ2-5; D may be TRBD1 or TRBD2 (5 bases each). Germline CDR1 and CDR2: SGDLS and YYNGEE. V was shortened by 2 bases and J by 5 bases, with 13 bases between the two germline ends. The CDR3 is made up of 14 amino acids. The CDR3 sequence is CASSVPGPGETQYF. The CDR3 nucleotides read TGTGCCAGCAGCGTTCCGGGACCTGGGGAGACCCAGTACTTC.

There are many counts of this clone. The chain couples TRBV7-8 to TRBJ1-2; 12 positions agree with TRBD1. This CDR3 spans 17 amino acids. Per germline, CDR1 SGHVS and CDR2 FQNEAQ. Trimming cost V 2 bases and J 3 bases; bases outside gene matches: 7. The CDR3 sequence is CASSLTSGTGGYYGYTF. The CDR3 DNA reads as TGTGCCAGCAGCTTAACCTCCGGGACAGGGGGCTACTATGGCTACACCTTC.

This clone was counted at least ten times. The rearrangement links TRBV11-2 to TRBJ2-1, with 10 nucleotides matching TRBD2. V was pared by 5 bases and J by 6 bases, with 4 bases of the junction left unmatched. Per the germline V gene, CDR1 is SGHAT and CDR2 is FQNNGV. The CDR3 has 14 amino acids. This CDR3 reads CASSAGLAVNEQFF. CDR3 sequence (DNA): TGTGCCAGCAGCGCAGGACTAGCGGTCAATGAGCAGTTCTTC. Full variable domain (missing parts from reference TRBV11-2 and TRBJ2-1): EAGVAQSPRYKIIEKRQSVAFWCNPISGHATLYWYQQILGQGPKLLIQFQNNGVVDDSQLPKDRFSAERLKGVDSTLKIQPAKLEDSAVYLCASSAGLAVNEQFFGPGTRLTVL.

This clone was observed many times. CDR3 coding DNA: TGTGCCAGCAGCCCTACGGGGGAAGTAGCCAAAAACATTCAGTACTTC. Residues: CASSPTGEVAKNIQYF. The chain carries TRBV28 and TRBJ2-4, with D maybe TRBD2 (6 bases). Trimming shortened V by 6 bases and J by 0 bases, and 15 bases separated the two germline ends. The CDR3 sequence is 16 residues long. CDR1 is MDHEN and CDR2 is SYDVKM in the germline V gene.

This clone occurred many times. The V call is TRBV5-1, the J call TRBJ2-6; 12 bases agree with TRBD1. Germline CDR1 and CDR2: SGHRS and YFSETQ. The CDR3 contains 14 residues. The junction had 6 bases not matched to a gene; V was cut back by 3 bases and J by 14 bases. The CDR3 region has the DNA TGCGCCAGCAGCTGGACCGGGACAGGGGGCATCCTGACTTTC. Translation: CASSWTGTGGILTF.

This clone has a count of ten or more. This same CDR3 is encoded by further DNA sequences in the sample. The genes are TRBV10-3 and TRBJ1-2, with 8 bases identical to TRBD1. J lost 6 bases, V lost 2 bases, and 5 bases had no gene match. Germline V gene data show CDR1 as ENHRY and CDR2 as SYGVKD. CDR3 length equals 14 residues. DNA for the CDR3: TGTGCCATCAGTGAGGAGGCAGGGGGCGATGGCTACACCTTC. Amino acid sequence: CAISEEAGGDGYTF.

The sample holds a few counts of this clone. This chain links TRBV20-1 with TRBJ2-2; 10 bases are shared with TRBD2. Germline V gives CDR1 DFQATT, CDR2 SNEGSKA (reference sequence). The J segment lost 5 bases and the V segment lost 3 bases, leaving 12 bases of the junction unmatched. CDR3 length: 17 amino acids. CDR3 DNA: TGCAGTGCTAGTGGGGGCCCTAGCGGGAGCGGGACCGGGGAGCTGTTTTTT. This sequence encodes CSASGGPSGSGTGELFF.

Many counts were recorded for this clone. This chain uses TRBV24-1 with TRBJ2-1; no definite D call. Trimming left V 2 bases short and J 5 bases short, with 12 bases between. Germline V lookup: CDR1 KGHDR, CDR2 SFDVKD. The CDR3 loop spans 15 amino acids. This chain's CDR3 is CATSDWGSLNNEQFF. The CDR3 nucleotides read TGTGCCACCAGTGATTGGGGTAGCTTGAACAATGAGCAGTTCTTC.

This clone came up many times. A clone one base away is much larger, so this may be a read error. The chain is built from TRBV6-1 and TRBJ1-1, with D maybe TRBD1 (5 bases). This CDR3 spans 14 amino acids. Germline V gene data show CDR1 as MNHNS and CDR2 as SASEGT. In DNA, the CDR3 is TGTGCCAGCAGTGAAGGGGACCAGAACGCTGAAGCTTTCTTT. This sequence encodes CASSEGDQNAEAFF.